This T cell receptor (beta chain) was captured by sequencing in a study of cytomegalovirus exposure and HLA in healthy donors. Points from the study as a whole: For most subjects, TCR beta sequences were reported to predict HLA-A and HLA-B alleles with accuracy. Among TCR beta chains, those listed as cytomegalovirus-associated numbered over 150. A later analysis showed HLA-associated TCR beta chains outstripping equally common others in clonal expansion.

PCR amplification relied on 60 Vbeta primers (plus 13 Jbeta primers). TCRdb's table, derived via immunoSEQ multiplex PCR, lists solely in-frame clones and lacks some. The sample shows about 130,000 clones, more than 80% of them seen only once. Germline lookup yields CDR1 PRHDT and CDR2 FYEKMQ (reference sequence). Trimming took 2 bases from V and 7 from J; bases not matched to a gene: 7. The CDR3 is 15 residues long. Details on this clone: Its antigen remains unknown.

The TCR sequence derives from a man aged 25 to 40 in good health and CMV-seronegative. The sequencing sample was made of PBMCs. This chain joins TRBV13 and TRBJ1-4; 7 nucleotides line up with TRBD1. For the CDR3, the DNA is TGTGCCAGCAGCTTAATAATCCAGGGGGGTGAAAAACTGTTTTTT. It translates to CASSLIIQGGEKLFF.